This T cell receptor beta chain was identified in a study of long-term antiretroviral therapy in people with HIV. Sequencing used immunoSEQ v3.0 at survey level. Method: immunoSEQ multiplex PCR; TCRdb's copy keeps in-frame clones and lacks some. The table includes 20,000 to 30,000 clones, around 83% detected once. V lost 4 bases to trimming and J lost 6 bases, with 9 bases between them. Germline V CDR1 and CDR2: MNHEY, SMNVEV (reference sequence). The CDR3 consists of 12 residues. The material was unsorted PBMCs, obtained 3 years after starting antiretroviral therapy. The chain employs TRBV27 and TRBJ1-1; D gene ambiguous. This clonotype originated in a man in his fifties or sixties with HIV. For the CDR3, the DNA is TGTGCCAGCAGTTCAACCCTGGCTGAAGCTTTCTTT. The encoded protein is CASSSTLAEAFF.